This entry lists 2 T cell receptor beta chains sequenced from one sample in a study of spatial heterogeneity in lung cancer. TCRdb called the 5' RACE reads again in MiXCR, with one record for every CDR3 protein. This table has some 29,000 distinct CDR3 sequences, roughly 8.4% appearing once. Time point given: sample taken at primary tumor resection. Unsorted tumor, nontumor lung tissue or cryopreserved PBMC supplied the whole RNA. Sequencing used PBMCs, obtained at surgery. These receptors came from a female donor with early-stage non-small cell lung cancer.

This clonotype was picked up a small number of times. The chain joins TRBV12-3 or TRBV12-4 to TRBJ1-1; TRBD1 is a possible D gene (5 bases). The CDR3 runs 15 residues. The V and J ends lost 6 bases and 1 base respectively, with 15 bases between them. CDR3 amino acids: CASRRSGVANTEAFF. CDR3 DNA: TGTGCCAGCAGGCGGTCGGGGGTCGCGAACACTGAAGCTTTCTTT.

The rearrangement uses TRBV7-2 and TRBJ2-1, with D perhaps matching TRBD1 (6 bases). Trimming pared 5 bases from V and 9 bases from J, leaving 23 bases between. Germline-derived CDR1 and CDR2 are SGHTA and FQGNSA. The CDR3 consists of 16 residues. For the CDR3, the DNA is TGTGCCAGCAGCGGAAGAGCAAGGACAGCCGGCCTTGAGCAGTTCTTC. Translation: CASSGRARTAGLEQFF.